The next 5 T cell receptor beta chains were all read from a single sample in a study of CD8 T cells in ankylosing spondylitis. Via MiXCR, TCRdb re-called the 5' RACE reads, giving one row per CDR3 protein. The sample consists of approximately 200,000 distinct CDR3 sequences, under 15% of them appearing once. The source material was blood, either unsorted or a sorted T cell fraction (not recorded which). The source is a female donor with ankylosing spondylitis or in good health (not recorded which).

There are a few counts of this clonotype. The J gene is TRBJ2-7, the V gene TRBV14; D remains unclear. The CDR3 spans 11 residues. Germline CDR1 and CDR2: SGHDN and FVKESK. The V and J ends lost 1 base and 4 bases respectively, with 2 bases between them. The CDR3 protein is CASSQAYEQYF. The DNA of the CDR3 is TGTGCCAGCAGCCAAGCTTACGAGCAGTACTTC.

The sample holds many counts of this clonotype. The chain joins TRBV18 to TRBJ1-5; TRBD1 might be the D (5 bases). CDR3 length: 15 amino acids. Trimming took 0 bases from V and 4 from J, leaving 10 bases between them. The germline CDR1 and CDR2 sequences are KGHSH and LQKENI. DNA of the CDR3: TGTGCCAGCTCACCACCGGGGCAGGGTAATCAGCCCCAGCATTTT. The encoded protein is CASSPPGQGNQPQHF.

There are many counts of this clonotype. The V call is TRBV15, the J call TRBJ2-7; D not resolved. The length of the CDR3 is 13 residues. The V gene's germline CDR1 is LNHNV and CDR2 YYDKDF (reference sequence). Trimming took off 1 base at V and 3 bases at J, with 7 bases between the two ends. The CDR3 loop is CATSRGLNYEQYF. CDR3 nucleotides: TGTGCCACCAGCAGAGGACTGAACTACGAGCAGTACTTC.

This clonotype was seen repeatedly, ten times or more. The CDR3 region is CASSPGGPDTQYF. CDR3 DNA sequence: TGTGCCAGCAGCCCTGGGGGGCCAGATACGCAGTATTTT. V usage is TRBV12-3 or TRBV12-4 and J usage is TRBJ2-3; D may correspond to TRBD1 or TRBD2 (6 bases each). There are 13 residues in the CDR3. Trimming pared 6 bases from V and 4 bases from J, leaving 11 bases between.

This clonotype has only a few counts. The chain couples TRBV12-3 or TRBV12-4 to TRBJ1-5; TRBD1 might be the D (6 bases). The CDR3 loop spans 17 amino acids. V lost 4 bases, J lost 1 base, and 17 bases lay in between. CDR3 sequence (DNA): TGTGCCAGCAGTTCCACAAGGACAGCTATGAGCAATCAGCCCCAGCATTTT. This gives the protein CASSSTRTAMSNQPQHF.